The entry that follows covers one TCR beta chain sequence. The junction shows a germline mismatch at one end, possibly a read error. Germline CDR1 reads LGHDT; CDR2 reads YNNKEL (reference sequence). CDR3 size: 13 residues. This sample is part of a study of blood T cell repertoires in COVID-19. Looking at the study overall: PBMCs, B-cell-depleted T cells, or T cells provided the cDNA or gDNA that made up the material.

Sequencing was performed with immunoSEQ multiplex PCR; in TCRdb, only in-frame clones are kept and a portion is missing. The sample comprises about 20,000 clones, around 89% of which are singletons, and under 6.5% rests with the top ten. Sequenced input: peripheral blood. The rearrangement uses TRBV3-1 (or the pseudogene TRBV3-2) and TRBJ1-1, with D perhaps matching TRBD1 (6 bases). This receptor was identified in a human donor in a cohort sampled during active COVID-19. The CDR3 here is CASSQGTASGRDF. The CDR3 bases are TGTGCCAGCAGCCAAGGGACAGCATCGGGGAGGGACTTT.